This T cell receptor beta chain is from a study of blood T cells in healthy people across ages (dated by TCRdb to the mid-2010s). For the study in its entirety: In model experiments, template switching captured roughly one uniquely barcoded TCR beta cDNA molecule for every two T cells. The study analyzed two additional independent replicas of 1 million unique cDNA reads from the same blood draw for two donors, one aged 18 to 29 and one aged 80 or older. Four age groups were formed from the donors: young (average about 17 years), middle-aged (roughly 38), aged (around 68) and long-lived (82). Using deep sequencing normalized with unique cDNA molecular identifiers, the study measured how TCR beta repertoire diversity changes with age. Donors of different ages were randomly distributed across sequencing lanes to avoid experimental bias. The full study reports these points: Observed TCR beta diversity correlated strongly with the percentage of naive T cells measured by flow cytometry. Total diversity estimates from one million sequenced T cells were considered lower bounds and underestimates. Donor CMV infection status was unknown, potentially confounding age-related changes in expanded clonotypes. Observed TCR beta diversity per million T cells fell roughly linearly with age, and a significant reduction was already apparent by age around 40. The long-lived group showed more naive CD4+ T cells, fewer expanded clones and increased TCR diversity than the aged group, suggesting age selection. Since profiling was done on bulk unsorted PBMCs, naive and antigen-experienced compartments could not be conclusively compared.

Trimming takes 6 bases from V and 2 bases from J, and the germline ends sit 12 bases apart. Looking up the germline V gene yields CDR1 SGHVS and CDR2 FQNEAQ. The CDR3 spans 14 residues, from the cysteine through the phenylalanine. CDR3 DNA only is kept here, 42 bases in frame from base 1. As concerns this clonotype: What this receptor recognizes is not known. Base qualities were left out, and no much larger clone turns up one base away.

To prepare the library, 5' RACE was applied. TCRdb records Illumina HiSeq 2500 as the sequencer. A second 7 to 11 cycle PCR used a sample-barcoded 5' primer and a J-beta primer mix. A unique molecular identifier was introduced onto each TCR beta cDNA molecule by a template-switch 5' adaptor carrying 12 random nucleotides. Each sample yielded at least 2.5 million CDR3-containing paired-end reads. First-strand cDNA was synthesized from all RNA with the Mint cDNA synthesis kit, primed by a TRBC-specific oligonucleotide. Following uracil-DNA glycosylase treatment, a first 18-cycle PCR with universal primers M1SS and BC2_uni_R was performed on all cDNA. The original pipeline was this. Normalization of each sample was performed by random selection of 1 million high-quality reads, each carrying a distinct molecular identifier. Reads sharing molecular identifiers were discarded rather than binned into consensus sequences. MiTCR, set to a Q25 quality threshold and the strictest error-elimination algorithm, was used for CDR3 identification, clonotype clustering and error correction. A nonparametric unseen species model with Euler transformation was used to estimate lower-bound total TCR beta diversity. Using fastp trimming at Q25 and MiXCR clonotype assembly, TCRdb reanalyzed the public sequencing data and kept in-frame beta chains. Each entry is one CDR3 protein sequence, shown with its most common DNA and genes. TCRdb's processing, not the authors' own work, is the source of the V and J calls. Across this sample there are roughly 700,000 distinct CDR3 sequences, with 45% to 50% seen only once. In total, the top ten clones hold under 35% of the sample.

Donors were around 37 systemically healthy Caucasian individuals from Russia aged about 6 to 100 years. Each donor gave 8 to 10 milliliters of peripheral blood, drawn into EDTA-treated Vacutainer tubes. Ficoll-Paque density-gradient centrifugation was used to isolate PBMCs, with at least 6.5 million obtained per sample. Total RNA was extracted from PBMCs with Trizol reagent, with at least 6 micrograms obtained per sample. For every donor, flow cytometry on a PBMC aliquot measured the percentage of naive CD45RAhigh/CD27high T cells. This TCR was sampled from a woman between 55 and 75 years old in good health. The sequenced sample consisted of blood. The V gene is TRBV7-8 and the J gene is TRBJ2-3, with TRBD2 as a weak D call on 5 bases. The CDR3 protein sequence reads: CASSWRSDTDTQYF. The sequenced DNA is TGTGCCAGCAGTTGGAGGTCGGACACAGATACGCAGTATTTT.